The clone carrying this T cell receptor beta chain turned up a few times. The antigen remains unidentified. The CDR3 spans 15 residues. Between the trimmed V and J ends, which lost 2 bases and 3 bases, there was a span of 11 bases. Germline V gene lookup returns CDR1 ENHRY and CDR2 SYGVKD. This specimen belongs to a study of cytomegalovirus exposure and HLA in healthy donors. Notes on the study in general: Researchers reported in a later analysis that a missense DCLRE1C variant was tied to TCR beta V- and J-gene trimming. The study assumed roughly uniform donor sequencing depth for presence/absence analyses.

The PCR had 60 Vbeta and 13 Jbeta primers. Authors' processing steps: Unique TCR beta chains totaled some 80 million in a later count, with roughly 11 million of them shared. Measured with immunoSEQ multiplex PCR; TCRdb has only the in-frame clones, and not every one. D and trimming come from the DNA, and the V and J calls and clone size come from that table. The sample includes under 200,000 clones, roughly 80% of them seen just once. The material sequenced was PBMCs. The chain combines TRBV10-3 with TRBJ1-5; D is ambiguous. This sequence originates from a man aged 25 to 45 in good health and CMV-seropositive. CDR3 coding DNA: TGTGCCATCAGTGAGCCCCCGGGTTTCAATCAGCCCCAGCATTTT. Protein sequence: CAISEPPGFNQPQHF.